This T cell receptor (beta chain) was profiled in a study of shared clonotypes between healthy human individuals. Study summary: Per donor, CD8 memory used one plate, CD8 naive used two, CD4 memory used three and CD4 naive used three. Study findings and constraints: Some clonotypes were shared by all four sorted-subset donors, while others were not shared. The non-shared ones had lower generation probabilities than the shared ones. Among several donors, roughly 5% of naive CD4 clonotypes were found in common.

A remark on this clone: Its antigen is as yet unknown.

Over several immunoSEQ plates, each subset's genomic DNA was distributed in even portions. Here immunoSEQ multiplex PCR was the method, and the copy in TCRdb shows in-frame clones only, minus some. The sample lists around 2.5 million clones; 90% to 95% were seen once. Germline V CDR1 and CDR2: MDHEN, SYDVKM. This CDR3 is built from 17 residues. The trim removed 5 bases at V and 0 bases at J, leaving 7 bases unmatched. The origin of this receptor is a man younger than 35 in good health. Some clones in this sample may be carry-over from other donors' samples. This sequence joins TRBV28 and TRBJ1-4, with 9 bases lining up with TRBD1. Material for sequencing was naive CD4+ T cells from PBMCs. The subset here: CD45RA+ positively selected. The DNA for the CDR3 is TGTGCCAGCAGTCCCGAGGGACAGGGTACAACTAATGAAAAACTGTTTTTT. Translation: CASSPEGQGTTNEKLFF. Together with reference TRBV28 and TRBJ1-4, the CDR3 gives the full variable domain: DVKVTQSSRYLVKRTGEKVFLECVQDMDHENMFWYRQDPGLGLRLIYFSYDVKMKEKGDIPEGYSVSREKKERFSLILESASTNQTSMYLCASSPEGQGTTNEKLFFGSGTQLSVL.